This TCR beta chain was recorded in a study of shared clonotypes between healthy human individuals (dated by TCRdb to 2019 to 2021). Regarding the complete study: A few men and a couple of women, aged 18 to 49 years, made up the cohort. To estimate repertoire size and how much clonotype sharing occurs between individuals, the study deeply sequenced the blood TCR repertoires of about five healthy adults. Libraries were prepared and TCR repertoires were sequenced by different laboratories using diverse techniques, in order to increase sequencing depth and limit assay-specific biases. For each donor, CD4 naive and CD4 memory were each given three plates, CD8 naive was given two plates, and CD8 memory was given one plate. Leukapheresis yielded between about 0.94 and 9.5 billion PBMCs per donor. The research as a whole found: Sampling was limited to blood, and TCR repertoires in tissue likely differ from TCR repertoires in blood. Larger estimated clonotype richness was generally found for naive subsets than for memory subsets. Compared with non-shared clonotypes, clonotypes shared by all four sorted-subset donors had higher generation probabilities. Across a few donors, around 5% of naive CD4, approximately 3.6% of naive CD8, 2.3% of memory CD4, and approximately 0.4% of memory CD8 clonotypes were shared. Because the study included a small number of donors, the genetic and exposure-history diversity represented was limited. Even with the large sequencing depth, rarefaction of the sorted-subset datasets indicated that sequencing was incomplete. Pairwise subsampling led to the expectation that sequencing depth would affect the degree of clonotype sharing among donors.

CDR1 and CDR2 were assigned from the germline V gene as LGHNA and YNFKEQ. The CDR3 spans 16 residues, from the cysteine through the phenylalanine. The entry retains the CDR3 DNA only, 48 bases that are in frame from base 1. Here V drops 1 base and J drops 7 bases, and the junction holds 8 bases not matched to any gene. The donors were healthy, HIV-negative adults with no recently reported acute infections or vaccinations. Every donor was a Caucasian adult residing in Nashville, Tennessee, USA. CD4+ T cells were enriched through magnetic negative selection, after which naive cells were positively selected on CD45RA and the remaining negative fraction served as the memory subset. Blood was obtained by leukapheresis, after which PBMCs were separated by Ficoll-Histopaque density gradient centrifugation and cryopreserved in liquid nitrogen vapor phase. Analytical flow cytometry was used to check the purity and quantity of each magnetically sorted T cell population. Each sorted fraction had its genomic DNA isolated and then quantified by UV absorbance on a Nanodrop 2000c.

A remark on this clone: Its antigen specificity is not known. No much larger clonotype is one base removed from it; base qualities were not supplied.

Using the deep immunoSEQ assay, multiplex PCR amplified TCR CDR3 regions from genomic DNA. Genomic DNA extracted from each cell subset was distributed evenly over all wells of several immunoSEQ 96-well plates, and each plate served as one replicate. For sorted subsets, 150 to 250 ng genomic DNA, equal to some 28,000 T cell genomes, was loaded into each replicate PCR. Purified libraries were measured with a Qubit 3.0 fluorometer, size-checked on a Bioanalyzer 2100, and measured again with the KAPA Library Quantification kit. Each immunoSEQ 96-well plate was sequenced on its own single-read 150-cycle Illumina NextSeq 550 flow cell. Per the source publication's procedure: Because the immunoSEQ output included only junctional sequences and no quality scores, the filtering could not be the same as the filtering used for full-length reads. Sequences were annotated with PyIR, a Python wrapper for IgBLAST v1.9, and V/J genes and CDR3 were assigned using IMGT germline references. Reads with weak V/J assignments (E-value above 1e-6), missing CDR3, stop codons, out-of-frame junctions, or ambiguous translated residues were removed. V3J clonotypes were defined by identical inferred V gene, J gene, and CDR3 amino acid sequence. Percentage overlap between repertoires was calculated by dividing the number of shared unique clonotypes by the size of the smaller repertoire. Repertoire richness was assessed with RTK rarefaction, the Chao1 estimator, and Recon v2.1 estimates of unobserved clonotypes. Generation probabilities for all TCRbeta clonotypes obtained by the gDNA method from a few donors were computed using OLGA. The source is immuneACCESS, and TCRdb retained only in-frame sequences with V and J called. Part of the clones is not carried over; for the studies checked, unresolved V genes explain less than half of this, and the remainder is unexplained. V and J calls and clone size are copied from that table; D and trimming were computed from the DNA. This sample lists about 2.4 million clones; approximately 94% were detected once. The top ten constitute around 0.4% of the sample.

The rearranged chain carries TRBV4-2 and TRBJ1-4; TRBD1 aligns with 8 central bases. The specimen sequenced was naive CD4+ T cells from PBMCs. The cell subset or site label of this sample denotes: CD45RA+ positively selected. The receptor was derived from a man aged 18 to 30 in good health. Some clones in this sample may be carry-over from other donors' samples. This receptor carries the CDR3 CASSQVPQGAGEKLFF. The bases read TGTGCCAGCAGCCAAGTCCCTCAGGGGGCGGGTGAAAAACTGTTTTTT.